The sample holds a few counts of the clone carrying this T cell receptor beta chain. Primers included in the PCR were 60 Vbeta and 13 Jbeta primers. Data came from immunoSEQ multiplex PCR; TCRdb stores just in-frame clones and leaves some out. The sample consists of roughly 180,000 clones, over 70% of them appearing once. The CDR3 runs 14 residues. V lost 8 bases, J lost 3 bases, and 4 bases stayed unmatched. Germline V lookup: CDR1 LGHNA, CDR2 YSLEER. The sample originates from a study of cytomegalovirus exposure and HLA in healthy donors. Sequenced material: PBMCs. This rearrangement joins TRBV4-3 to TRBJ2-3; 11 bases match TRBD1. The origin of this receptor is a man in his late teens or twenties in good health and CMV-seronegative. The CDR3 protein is CASSRDRGTDTQYF. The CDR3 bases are TGCGCCAGCTCCCGGGACAGGGGGACAGATACGCAGTATTTT.